These 23 T cell receptor beta chains came from one sample sequenced in a study of regulatory T cells in long-lasting Graves disease. Relying on iRepertoire HTBI primers and Arm-PCR of CDR3 regions, the team built TCR beta libraries. TCRdb used MiXCR to reprocess the multiplex PCR reads, holding one entry per CDR3 protein. The sample has about 470,000 distinct CDR3 sequences, about a fifth seen once. Documented time point: persistent/refractory GD, antithyroid drugs over 5 years with positive TRAb. PBMC RNA was the source of the TCR library. The sample consisted of peripheral blood mononuclear cells (PBMCs), taken when the disease was refractory, from a patient treated with antithyroid drugs. The receptors stem from a female donor with Graves disease.

A word on this clonotype: A much larger clone differs by one base, so this may be a read error. The V gene is TRBV6-2 or TRBV6-3, the J gene TRBJ2-3, with 12 bases aligning to TRBD1. From germline, CDR1 is MNHEY and CDR2 SVGEGT. Losses at the gene ends were 2 bases for V and 2 bases for J; bases not matched to a gene: 5. This CDR3 spans 17 amino acids. The CDR3 loop reads CASSYGTGGVDTDTQYF. The CDR3 DNA is TGTGCCAGCAGTTACGGGACAGGGGGCGTTGACACAGATACGCAGTATTTT.

The chain has TRBV5-5 and TRBJ2-2; maybe TRBD2 (6 bases). The germline V and J ends were trimmed by 2 bases and 6 bases, with 14 bases remaining between them. Germline V gives CDR1 SGHKS, CDR2 YYEKEE (reference sequence). The CDR3 consists of 15 residues. CDR3 sequence: CASSFLARGPGELFF. The CDR3, as DNA: TGTGCCAGCAGCTTTCTAGCGAGAGGACCCGGGGAGCTGTTTTTT.

There are a few counts of this clonotype. The chain carries TRBV7-2 and TRBJ1-3; D is ambiguous. Germline assignment: CDR1 SGHTA and CDR2 FQGNSA. The CDR3 spans 16 residues. With 5 bases removed from V and 0 bases from J, the gap between germline ends came to 14 bases. CDR3 sequence: CASSPITALSGNTIYF. The CDR3 DNA sequence: TGTGCCAGCAGCCCCATCACCGCCCTCTCTGGAAACACCATATATTTT.

This chain's CDR3 is CASSARSTYEQYF. As DNA, the CDR3 is TGTGCCAGTAGTGCTAGGAGCACCTACGAGCAGTACTTC. The gene calls are TRBV19 and TRBJ2-7; D is uncertain. From germline, CDR1 is LNHDA and CDR2 SQIVND (reference sequence). The CDR3 spans 13 residues. Trimming removed 5 bases from V and 2 bases from J, with 10 bases in between.

The V call is TRBV28, the J call TRBJ2-1; D uncertain. V lost 6 bases and J lost 0, with 15 bases in between. In germline, CDR1 is MDHEN, CDR2 SYDVKM. This CDR3 has 16 amino acids. CDR3 amino acids: CASSAPQFRSYNEQFF. The CDR3 DNA follows: TGTGCCAGCAGCGCCCCACAGTTCCGCTCCTACAATGAGCAGTTCTTC.

CDR3 DNA: TGTGCCAGCAGCTTAGAAGGGACTATACAAGAGACCCAGTACTTC. Encoded protein: CASSLEGTIQETQYF. The V call is TRBV7-8, the J call TRBJ2-5; 7 bases map to TRBD2. The length of the CDR3 is 15 residues. Germline loops: CDR1 SGHVS, CDR2 FQNEAQ. The junction had 4 bases not matched to a gene; V was cut back by 1 base and J by 2 bases. The full variable domain, rest sourced from reference TRBV7-8 and TRBJ2-5, is GAGVSQSPRYKVAKRGQDVALRCDPISGHVSLFWYQQALGQGPEFLTYFQNEAQLDKSGLPSDRFFAERPEGSVSTLKIQRTQQEDSAVYLCASSLEGTIQETQYFGPGTRLLVL.

This clonotype appeared a few times. This rearrangement joins TRBV5-5 to TRBJ1-2, with TRBD1 matching over 7 bases. The V gene end was trimmed by 2 bases and the J gene end by 6 bases; junction bases not matched to a gene: 7. The CDR3 loop spans 14 amino acids. CDR1 SGHKS and CDR2 YYEKEE come from the germline V gene (reference sequence). The CDR3 spells CASSFGRGQDGYTF. CDR3 sequence (DNA): TGTGCCAGCAGCTTTGGAAGGGGGCAGGATGGCTACACCTTC.

As regards this clonotype: An end of the junction differs from the germline gene, which may be a read error. J is TRBJ2-7 and V is TRBV28, with 9 bases lining up with TRBD1. Germline CDR1 is MDHEN and CDR2 is SYDVKM. The length of the CDR3 is 14 residues. Written as DNA, the CDR3 is TGTGCCAGCAGTGAAGCTAGGACAGGGGCGGCCTCCGACTTC. It yields the protein CASSEARTGAASDF.

V and J are TRBV6-2 or TRBV6-3 and TRBJ2-1, with D perhaps TRBD1 (6 bases). Trimming shortened V by 7 bases and J by 0 bases, and 13 bases separated the two germline ends. The germline V gene encodes CDR1 MNHEY and CDR2 SVGEGT. The length of the CDR3 is 15 residues. Here the CDR3 DNA reads TGTGCCAGCATCCAACAGGGATACTCCTACAATGAGCAGTTCTTC. It yields the protein CASIQQGYSYNEQFF.

V gene TRBV7-3 combines with J gene TRBJ2-2; 9 bases are shared with TRBD2. V gave up 7 bases and J gave up 1 base; unmatched junction bases: 1. The germline CDR1 and CDR2 sequences are SGHTA and FQGTGA. The CDR3 covers 14 residues. The CDR3 here is CASTSGKNTGELFF. The CDR3 DNA reads as TGTGCCAGCACTAGCGGGAAGAACACCGGGGAGCTGTTTTTT.

This clonotype was observed at least ten times. CDR3 sequence reads: CSAGDRRSSYEQYF. CDR3 bases: TGCAGTGCGGGGGACAGGAGGAGCTCCTACGAGCAGTACTTC. The V and J genes are TRBV20-1 and TRBJ2-7; 8 bases are shared with TRBD1. This CDR3 spans 14 amino acids. Germline V gives CDR1 DFQATT, CDR2 SNEGSKA (reference sequence). J lost 0 bases, V lost 6 bases, and 7 bases had no gene match.

The chain couples TRBV11-2 to TRBJ2-3; TRBD1 agrees at 8 bases. There are 12 residues in the CDR3. V lost 6 bases and J lost 9; bases outside the gene matches: 5. The germline V gene encodes CDR1 SGHAT and CDR2 FQNNGV. The CDR3 loop reads CASSPTGVTQYF. The CDR3, as DNA: TGTGCCAGCAGTCCGACAGGGGTGACGCAGTATTTT.

At least ten counts were recorded for this clonotype. The chain has TRBV7-9 and TRBJ2-5; the match to TRBD2 covers 11 bases. Germline V gene lookup returns CDR1 SEHNR and CDR2 FQNEAQ (reference sequence). Trimming took 5 bases from V and 4 from J; bases not matched to a gene: 9. The CDR3 has 16 residues. The DNA for the CDR3 is TGTGCCAGCAGCCTCTCTAGCGGGGGGACGAGAGAGACCCAGTACTTC. Amino acids: CASSLSSGGTRETQYF.

The gene calls are TRBV28 and TRBJ2-3; D is perhaps TRBD1 or TRBD2 (5 bases each). Germline loops: CDR1 MDHEN, CDR2 SYDVKM. This CDR3 region has 15 residues. The V gene lost 6 bases and the J gene lost 1 base, with 14 bases spanning the gap. CDR3 sequence reads: CASRPWDARTDTQYF. The CDR3 DNA is TGTGCCAGCAGGCCTTGGGACGCCCGCACAGATACGCAGTATTTT.

This chain links TRBV27 with TRBJ2-3, with D perhaps TRBD1 (5 bases). Per germline, CDR1 MNHEY and CDR2 SMNVEV (reference sequence). CDR3 length equals 15 residues. V shed 6 bases and J shed 0 bases, with 13 bases lying between them. The DNA for the CDR3 is TGTGCCAGCAGGCAGGGTATTGGGAGCACAGATACGCAGTATTTT. Protein product: CASRQGIGSTDTQYF.

The sample holds many counts of this clonotype. V gene TRBV2 combines with J gene TRBJ2-5, with D tentatively TRBD2 (5 bases). Germline CDR1 is SNHLY and CDR2 is FYNNEI. Trimming pared 0 bases from V and 5 bases from J, leaving 13 bases between. The length of the CDR3 is 15 residues. The CDR3 spells CASSEALWAGETQYF. The CDR3 DNA follows: TGTGCCAGCAGTGAAGCGCTTTGGGCGGGTGAGACCCAGTACTTC. Using reference TRBV2 and TRBJ2-5 for the parts outside the CDR3, the full variable domain is EPEVTQTPSHQVTQMGQEVILRCVPISNHLYFYWYRQILGQKVEFLVSFYNNEISEKSEIFDDQFSVERPDGSNFTLKIRSTKLEDSAMYFCASSEALWAGETQYFGPGTRLLVL.

This clonotype came up a few times. The chain employs TRBV20-1 and TRBJ2-4; D is possibly TRBD2 (5 bases). The CDR3 loop spans 14 amino acids. Germline assignment: CDR1 DFQATT and CDR2 SNEGSKA (reference sequence). Trimming left V 5 bases short and J 5 bases short, with 16 bases between. The DNA of the CDR3 is TGCAGTGCTCCAGACGGGTTGGGAGAAAACATTCAGTACTTC. It translates to CSAPDGLGENIQYF.

This clonotype was seen many times. The chain combines TRBV28 with TRBJ1-1; D ambiguous. The CDR3 is 13 residues long. Germline CDR1 MDHEN, CDR2 SYDVKM. Trimming took 6 bases from V and 6 from J, leaving 14 bases between them. Here the CDR3 reads CASRAGRVAEAFF. Written as DNA, the CDR3 is TGTGCCAGCAGGGCGGGGAGGGTGGCTGAAGCTTTCTTT.

The table lists this clonotype with a few counts. This chain joins TRBV20-1 and TRBJ2-3; no clear D. Germline V lookup: CDR1 DFQATT, CDR2 SNEGSKA (reference sequence). The CDR3 extends over 15 amino acids. Trimming took 3 bases from V and 0 from J, leaving 13 bases between them. CDR3 in amino acids: CSASRLSTSTDTQYF. CDR3 nucleotides: TGCAGTGCTAGTAGGCTTTCGACCAGCACAGATACGCAGTATTTT.

The sample holds many counts of this clonotype. The V call is TRBV6-1, the J call TRBJ1-2; D ambiguous. This CDR3 is built from 14 residues. Per germline, CDR1 MNHNS and CDR2 SASEGT. V was cut by 2 bases and J by 8 bases, with 15 bases left in between. CDR3 nucleotides: TGTGCCAGCAGTGAAATGTGGGGAGGAGAAGGCTACACCTTC. It codes for CASSEMWGGEGYTF.

This chain joins TRBV6-1 and TRBJ2-1, with D perhaps matching TRBD1 (5 bases). CDR1 and CDR2 from the germline V gene are MNHNS and SASEGT. Trimming took off 4 bases at V and 0 bases at J, with 13 bases between the two ends. CDR3 length: 16 residues. The CDR3 coding sequence is TGTGCCAGCAGTGGAAGACAGAAGAGCTCCTACAATGAGCAGTTCTTC. Translated: CASSGRQKSSYNEQFF.

This chain connects TRBV7-9 to TRBJ1-2, with D unclear. Per the germline V gene, CDR1 is SEHNR and CDR2 is FQNEAQ (reference sequence). The CDR3 has 14 amino acids. The V and J ends lost 1 base and 7 bases respectively, with 13 bases between them. This chain's CDR3 is CASSLVVRGFGYTF. The CDR3 DNA follows: TGTGCCAGCAGCTTAGTCGTCCGGGGATTTGGCTACACCTTC.

This clonotype was counted ten times or more. This chain joins TRBV7-3 and TRBJ2-5, with D perhaps TRBD2 (6 bases). Between the trimmed V and J ends, which lost 2 bases and 5 bases, there was a span of 18 bases. From germline, CDR1 is SGHTA and CDR2 FQGTGA. The CDR3 has 16 amino acids. The CDR3 is CASSLGGAGTGETQYF. The DNA of the CDR3 is TGTGCCAGCAGCTTAGGTGGTGCGGGGACCGGGGAGACCCAGTACTTC.